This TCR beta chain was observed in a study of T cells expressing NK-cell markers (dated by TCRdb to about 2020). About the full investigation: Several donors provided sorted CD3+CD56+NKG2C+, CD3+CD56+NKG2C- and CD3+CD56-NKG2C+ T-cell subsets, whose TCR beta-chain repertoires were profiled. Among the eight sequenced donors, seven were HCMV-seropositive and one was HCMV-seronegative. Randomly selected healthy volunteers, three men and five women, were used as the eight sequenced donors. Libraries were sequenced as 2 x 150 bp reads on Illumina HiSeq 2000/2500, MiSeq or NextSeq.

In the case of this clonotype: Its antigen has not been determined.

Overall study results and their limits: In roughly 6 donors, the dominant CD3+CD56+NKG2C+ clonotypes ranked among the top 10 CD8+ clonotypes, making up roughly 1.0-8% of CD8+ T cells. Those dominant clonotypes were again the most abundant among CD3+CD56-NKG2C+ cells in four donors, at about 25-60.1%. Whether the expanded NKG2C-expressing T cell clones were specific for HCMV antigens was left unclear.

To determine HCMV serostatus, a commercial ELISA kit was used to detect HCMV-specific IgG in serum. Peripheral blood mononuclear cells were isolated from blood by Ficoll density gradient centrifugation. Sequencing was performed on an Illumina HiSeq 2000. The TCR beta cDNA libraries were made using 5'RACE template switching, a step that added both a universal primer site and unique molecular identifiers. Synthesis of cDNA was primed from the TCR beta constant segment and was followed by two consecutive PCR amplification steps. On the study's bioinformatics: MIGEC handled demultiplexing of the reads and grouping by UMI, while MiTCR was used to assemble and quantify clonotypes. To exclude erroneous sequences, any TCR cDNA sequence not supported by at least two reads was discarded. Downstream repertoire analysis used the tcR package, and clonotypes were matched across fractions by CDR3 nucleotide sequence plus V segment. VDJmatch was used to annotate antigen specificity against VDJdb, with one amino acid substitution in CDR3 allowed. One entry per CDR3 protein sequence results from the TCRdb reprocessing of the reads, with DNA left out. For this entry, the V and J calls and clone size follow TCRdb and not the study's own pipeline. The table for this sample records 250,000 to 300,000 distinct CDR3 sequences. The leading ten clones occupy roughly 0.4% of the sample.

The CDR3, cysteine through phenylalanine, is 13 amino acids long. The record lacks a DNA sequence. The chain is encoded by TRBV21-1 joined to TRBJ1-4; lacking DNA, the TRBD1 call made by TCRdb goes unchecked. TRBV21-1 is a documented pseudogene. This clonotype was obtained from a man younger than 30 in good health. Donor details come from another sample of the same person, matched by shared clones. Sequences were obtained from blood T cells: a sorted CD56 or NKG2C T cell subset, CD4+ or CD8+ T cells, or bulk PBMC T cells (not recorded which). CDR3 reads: CASPCRGPEKLFF.